Below, 22 T cell receptor beta chains from the same sample are listed, as sequenced in a study of blood T cell repertoires in COVID-19. Method: immunoSEQ multiplex PCR; TCRdb's copy keeps in-frame clones and lacks some. Among about 100,000 clones listed, less than 85% were seen once. The sequenced sample consisted of peripheral blood. These receptors came from a woman in her seventies with active or convalescent COVID-19.

The genes are TRBV5-1 and TRBJ1-1; D not resolved. Trimming left V 3 bases short and J 0 bases short, with 12 bases between. Per the germline V gene, CDR1 is SGHRS and CDR2 is YFSETQ. The CDR3 is 15 amino acids. Here the CDR3 reads CASSSGSVMNTEAFF. The CDR3 DNA sequence: TGCGCCAGCAGCTCGGGGTCGGTCATGAACACTGAAGCTTTCTTT.

The chain couples TRBV5-1 to TRBJ1-4; 9 bases line up with TRBD1. V lost 0 bases, J lost 2 bases, and 5 bases stayed unmatched. The germline V gene has CDR1 SGHRS and CDR2 YFSETQ. The CDR3 totals 17 residues. CDR3 nucleotide sequence: TGCGCCAGCAGCTTGGGGGACAGGGTCGGGACTAATGAAAAACTGTTTTTT. Protein sequence: CASSLGDRVGTNEKLFF.

This sequence joins TRBV5-6 and TRBJ2-7; 12 bases map to TRBD1. Germline trimming cut 2 bases from V and 4 bases from J; bases unmatched to any gene: 7. The CDR3 runs 16 residues. The V gene's germline CDR1 is SGHDT and CDR2 YYEEEE. The CDR3 nucleotides are TGTGCCAGCAGCTTACTAGGGGACAGGGGGCTTTACGAGCAGTACTTC. Translated: CASSLLGDRGLYEQYF.

This chain joins TRBV18 and TRBJ2-7; D perhaps matches TRBD2 (5 bases). CDR1 and CDR2 (germline): KGHSH, LQKENI. This CDR3 contains 12 residues. Trimming left V 3 bases short and J 6 bases short, with 9 bases between. Here the CDR3 DNA reads TGTGCCAGCTCACCTGACTATGGCGAGCAGTACTTC. It specifies CASSPDYGEQYF.

This chain's CDR3 is CASSQAGGVSREQYF. CDR3 coding DNA: TGTGCCAGCAGCCAAGCCGGGGGAGTTTCGCGAGAGCAGTACTTC. The rearrangement links TRBV3-1 (or the pseudogene TRBV3-2) to TRBJ2-7; weak D call: TRBD2 (6 bases). Trimming took off 1 base at V and 7 bases at J, with 17 bases between the two ends. The CDR3 totals 15 residues. The V gene's germline CDR1 is LGHDT and CDR2 YNNKEL (reference sequence).

The V gene is TRBV20-1, the J gene TRBJ1-6; TRBD1 aligns across 7 bases. Trimming at V came to 3 bases and at J to 6 bases, leaving 2 bases not matched to a gene. The CDR3 has 13 amino acids. The germline CDR1 and CDR2 sequences are DFQATT and SNEGSKA (reference sequence). The CDR3 DNA is TGCAGTGCTAGTAGGGACAGTAATTCACCCCTCCACTTT. It translates to CSASRDSNSPLHF.

This sequence joins TRBV11-2 and TRBJ1-2, with TRBD1 matching 8 bases. CDR1 and CDR2 (germline): SGHAT, FQNNGV. The CDR3 consists of 15 residues. J gave up 0 bases and V 2 bases, and 2 bases lay outside the gene matches. The CDR3 DNA reads as TGTGCCAGCAGCTTAATGGACAGGGCTAACTATGGCTACACCTTC. This translates into CASSLMDRANYGYTF.

CDR3 amino acids: CASSLDGRVGTEAFF. The DNA for the CDR3 is TGCGCCAGCAGCTTGGACGGCAGGGTGGGAACTGAAGCTTTCTTT. This sequence joins TRBV5-1 and TRBJ1-1; TRBD1 is a possible D gene (5 bases). CDR1 is SGHRS and CDR2 is YFSETQ in the germline V gene. The CDR3 spans 15 residues. V lost 0 bases to trimming and J lost 5 bases, with 14 bases between them.

The V call is TRBV4-2, the J call TRBJ2-1; 10 nucleotides align to TRBD2. Germline trimming cut 4 bases from V and 5 bases from J; bases unmatched to any gene: 11. CDR3 length: 17 amino acids. Germline CDR1 and CDR2: LGHNA and YNFKEQ. CDR3 sequence: CASSRRSSGGKNNEQFF. The CDR3 DNA follows: TGTGCCAGCAGCCGAAGATCTAGCGGGGGAAAGAACAATGAGCAGTTCTTC.

The chain is built from TRBV5-1 and TRBJ2-1; 7 bases align to TRBD2. Trimming removed 1 base from V and 2 bases from J; junction bases left unmatched: 0. This CDR3 spans 14 amino acids. Germline-derived CDR1 and CDR2 are SGHRS and YFSETQ. The DNA of the CDR3 is TGCGCCAGCAGCTTGACTAGCGCCTACAATGAGCAGTTCTTC. Translation: CASSLTSAYNEQFF.

The chain couples TRBV5-4 to TRBJ2-1, with TRBD2 matching 14 bases. This CDR3 has 16 residues. The germline gives CDR1 SGHNT, CDR2 YYREEE (reference sequence). Trimming cost V 0 bases and J 14 bases; bases outside gene matches: 10. The CDR3 sequence is CASSLGLAGGPGLEFF. The CDR3 coding sequence is TGTGCCAGCAGCTTGGGACTAGCGGGGGGGCCGGGGCTTGAGTTCTTC.

This clone was counted only a few times. CDR3 nucleotides: TGTGCCAGCAGCTTGGTCAGGGGCGATAATGGCTACACCTTC. Translated, it gives CASSLVRGDNGYTF. This chain joins TRBV5-6 and TRBJ1-2, with TRBD1 as a possible D gene (6 bases). Per germline, CDR1 SGHDT and CDR2 YYEEEE. The V end lost 0 bases, the J end lost 6 bases, and 12 bases lay between the germline ends. The CDR3 runs to 14 residues.

The V call is TRBV18, the J call TRBJ1-1; D unresolved. From germline, CDR1 is KGHSH and CDR2 LQKENI. V lost 2 bases and J lost 3, with 13 bases in between. The CDR3 length is 15 residues. The CDR3 protein is CASSPGSGWDTEAFF. In nucleotides, the CDR3 is TGTGCCAGCTCACCAGGGTCGGGGTGGGACACTGAAGCTTTCTTT.

V and J are TRBV28 and TRBJ1-5; tentatively, D is TRBD1 (6 bases). This CDR3 region has 13 residues. CDR1 is MDHEN and CDR2 is SYDVKM in the germline V gene. The germline V and J ends were trimmed by 6 bases and 6 bases, with 12 bases remaining between them. This CDR3 is CASRGGLGQPQHF. The CDR3, as DNA: TGTGCCAGCAGGGGGGGGCTCGGTCAGCCCCAGCATTTT. The complete variable domain, with remaining parts taken from reference TRBV28 and TRBJ1-5, reads DVKVTQSSRYLVKRTGEKVFLECVQDMDHENMFWYRQDPGLGLRLIYFSYDVKMKEKGDIPEGYSVSREKKERFSLILESASTNQTSMYLCASRGGLGQPQHFGDGTRLSIL.

The rearrangement joins TRBV5-6 to TRBJ1-2; 9 bases agree with TRBD1. This CDR3 has 16 amino acids. The germline gives CDR1 SGHDT, CDR2 YYEEEE. The V segment lost 4 bases and the J segment 5 bases; nucleotides outside the gene matches: 12. CDR3 loop: CASSAPPGQGPYGYTF. The DNA for the CDR3 is TGTGCCAGCAGCGCGCCTCCGGGACAGGGCCCATATGGCTACACCTTC.

V gene TRBV5-1 combines with J gene TRBJ2-1; 7 bases are shared with TRBD1. Germline loops: CDR1 SGHRS, CDR2 YFSETQ. V was pared by 3 bases and J by 7 bases, with 7 bases of the junction left unmatched. This CDR3 spans 14 amino acids. The chain's CDR3 is CASSSRQGRNEQFF. The CDR3 coding sequence is TGCGCCAGCAGCTCCAGACAGGGCCGAAATGAGCAGTTCTTC.

The chain has TRBV11-3 and TRBJ2-7; tentative D call: TRBD2 (6 bases). The CDR3 is made up of 14 amino acids. The V end was cut by 1 base, the J end by 6 bases, with 13 bases between. Looked up from germline, CDR1 is SGHNT and CDR2 is YENEEA. CDR3 nucleotides: TGTGCCAGCAGCTTAGGGTTTGTGGGAGGCGAGCAGTACTTC. It specifies CASSLGFVGGEQYF.

The rearrangement joins TRBV3-1 (or the pseudogene TRBV3-2) to TRBJ1-6, with unresolved D. The germline V gene has CDR1 LGHDT and CDR2 YNNKEL (reference sequence). V lost 1 base and J 0 bases, leaving 16 bases between the germline ends. The CDR3 runs 19 residues. The CDR3 bases are TGTGCCAGCAGCCAAGTTGAACTGTGCGGGAGCTCCTATAATTCACCCCTCCACTTT. It codes for CASSQVELCGSSYNSPLHF.

The chain recombines TRBV6-5 with TRBJ1-1; D ambiguous. Germline-derived CDR1 and CDR2 are MNHEY and SVGAGI. This CDR3 region has 13 residues. Trimming cost V 5 bases and J 0 bases, with 7 bases left between them. CDR3 in DNA: TGTGCCAGCAGTCGGACTCTGAACACTGAAGCTTTCTTT. It is translated as CASSRTLNTEAFF.

This clone has more than one count but fewer than ten. The rearrangement links TRBV27 to TRBJ1-2, with D uncertain. Germline lookup yields CDR1 MNHEY and CDR2 SMNVEV (reference sequence). V lost 6 bases and J 6 bases, leaving 14 bases between the germline ends. The CDR3 runs to 13 residues. The CDR3 bases are TGTGCCAGCAGCCAAATTTCACTGGATGGCTACACCTTC. Translating gives CASSQISLDGYTF.

The DNA for the CDR3 is TGTGCCAGTAGTACCCCGACAATTAACAATTCACCCCTCCACTTT. Protein: CASSTPTINNSPLHF. This sequence joins TRBV19 and TRBJ1-6; D is ambiguous. This CDR3 is built from 15 residues. Germline V gives CDR1 LNHDA, CDR2 SQIVND (reference sequence). V shed 4 bases and J shed 7 bases, with 14 bases lying between them. The entire variable domain, with the rest obtained from reference TRBV19 and TRBJ1-6, is as follows: DGGITQSPKYLFRKEGQNVTLSCEQNLNHDAMYWYRQDPGQGLRLIYYSQIVNDFQKGDIAEGYSVSREKKESFPLTVTSAQKNPTAFYLCASSTPTINNSPLHFGNGTRLTVT.

This rearrangement joins TRBV9 to TRBJ2-1; 9 bases agree with TRBD1. The CDR3 contains 17 residues. CDR1 is SGDLS, CDR2 YYNGEE, per germline. V shed 4 bases and J 7 bases; nucleotides not matched to a gene: 15. CDR3 DNA sequence: TGTGCCAGCAGCCCAACCTCGGGACAGGGTTTAGGGAATGAGCAGTTCTTC. Protein product: CASSPTSGQGLGNEQFF.